These 7 T cell receptor beta chains came from one sample sequenced in a study of T cell repertoires in cytomegalovirus infection. Their antigens are not known. Each CDR3 protein gets one entry after TCRdb re-called the reads with MiXCR. The table lists hundreds of thousands of distinct CDR3 sequences, 30% to 35% of them singletons. Here the sequenced sample was cultured PBMCs, taken from culture after CMV antigen stimulation. These receptors originate from a human donor in good health (CMV status not recorded). Some clones in this sample may be carry-over from other donors' samples.

The chain employs TRBV7-3 and TRBJ2-5, with TRBD1 identical over 7 bases. This CDR3 comprises 14 residues. Germline loops: CDR1 SGHTA, CDR2 FQGTGA. V trimming: 5 bases; J trimming: 3 bases; junction bases outside the gene matches: 6. The CDR3, as DNA: TGTGCCAGCAGCCCAGGACAGGTAGAAGAGACCCAGTACTTC. This translates into CASSPGQVEETQYF.

The V call is TRBV28, the J call TRBJ2-7; D uncertain. V was cut by 7 bases and J by 7 bases, with 14 bases left in between. CDR3 length equals 12 residues. Germline V lookup: CDR1 MDHEN, CDR2 SYDVKM. The CDR3 nucleotides read TGTGCCAGCACTACCACCCCCCGGGAGCAGTACTTC. It specifies CASTTTPREQYF. The full variable domain, rest sourced from reference TRBV28 and TRBJ2-7, is DVKVTQSSRYLVKRTGEKVFLECVQDMDHENMFWYRQDPGLGLRLIYFSYDVKMKEKGDIPEGYSVSREKKERFSLILESASTNQTSMYLCASTTTPREQYFGPGTRLTVT.

This clonotype was picked up a small number of times. This chain uses TRBV2 with TRBJ2-2, with D possibly being TRBD2 (5 bases). Germline assignment: CDR1 SNHLY and CDR2 FYNNEI. The CDR3 has 14 residues. V was pared by 6 bases and J by 0 bases, with 8 bases between. The CDR3 is CASSWRSNTGELFF. The DNA of the CDR3 is TGTGCCAGCAGCTGGAGGTCGAACACCGGGGAGCTGTTTTTT.

This clonotype has only a few counts. The chain links TRBV15 to TRBJ2-1, with D unclear. This CDR3 region has 20 residues. Trimming took off 3 bases at V and 4 bases at J, with 28 bases between the two ends. Germline V gene data show CDR1 as LNHNV and CDR2 as YYDKDF (reference sequence). For the CDR3, the DNA is TGTGCCACCAGCAGTTCCTTGGGCAGCCGCGACCTTACGATTTACAATGAGCAGTTCTTC. The encoded protein is CATSSSLGSRDLTIYNEQFF.

In this sample, this clonotype turned up a few times. V and J are TRBV6-5 and TRBJ2-7; TRBD2 is a possible D gene (5 bases). CDR1 is MNHEY, CDR2 SVGAGI, per germline. Trimming took 5 bases from V and 2 from J, leaving 16 bases between them. The CDR3 has 15 residues. CDR3 nucleotides: TGTGCCAGCAGTGAAGCTGGCGGGTCAACCTACGAGCAGTACTTC. Translation: CASSEAGGSTYEQYF.

This clonotype turned up a few times. This sequence joins TRBV7-2 and TRBJ2-7; 9 bases match TRBD2. The CDR3 totals 15 residues. With V trimmed by 1 base and J by 7 bases, 8 bases remained unmatched. CDR1 and CDR2 (germline): SGHTA, FQGNSA. This chain's CDR3 is CASSLEAGGSGEQYF. In DNA form, the CDR3 reads TGTGCCAGCAGCTTAGAAGCGGGGGGATCTGGGGAGCAGTACTTC.

The genes are TRBV7-2 and TRBJ2-3, with 9 positions matching TRBD2. V lost 2 bases to trimming and J lost 3 bases; unmatched junction nucleotides: 9. This CDR3 comprises 17 residues. Germline CDR1 is SGHTA and CDR2 is FQGNSA. CDR3 bases: TGTGCCAGCAGCTTAACCCTTGGGGCGGGAGGGACAGATACGCAGTATTTT. The encoded protein is CASSLTLGAGGTDTQYF.